The 24 T cell receptor beta chains below all came from one sample that was sequenced in a study of OX40 agonist ivuxolimab in advanced cancers. The method was immunoSEQ multiplex PCR; TCRdb's version includes in-frame clones alone and lacks a portion of them. The sample shows over 50,000 clones, 92% of them seen only once. The starting material was CD4+ or CD8+ T cells sorted from blood, obtained in a trial of the OX40 agonist ivuxolimab. These receptors all come from an adult with an advanced solid tumor such as melanoma, head and neck, liver or kidney cancer.

This clone was recorded once. This rearrangement joins TRBV13 to TRBJ2-5; possibly TRBD1 for D (6 bases). Trimming took 7 bases from V and 3 from J, leaving 18 bases between them. The germline gives CDR1 PRHDT, CDR2 FYEKMQ (reference sequence). The CDR3 has 15 residues. The CDR3 loop is CASMQQGFYEETQYF. For the CDR3, the DNA is TGTGCCAGCATGCAACAGGGCTTCTACGAAGAGACCCAGTACTTC.

The V and J genes are TRBV30 and TRBJ1-6; D is uncertain. The CDR3 covers 15 residues. The germline V and J ends were trimmed by 0 bases and 6 bases, with 12 bases remaining between them. Germline V CDR1 and CDR2: GTSNPN, SVGIG (reference sequence). The CDR3 DNA sequence: TGTGCCTGGAGTGTACACAGCGACACTAATTCACCCCTCCACTTT. It is translated as CAWSVHSDTNSPLHF.

The table lists this clone with a count of one. The chain joins TRBV11-2 to TRBJ2-3; weak D call: TRBD2 (5 bases). Germline V CDR1 and CDR2: SGHAT, FQNNGV. The V gene lost 5 bases and the J gene lost 1 base, with 16 bases spanning the gap. CDR3 size: 16 residues. The CDR3 reads CASSPRAATGTDTQYF. The CDR3 nucleotides are TGTGCCAGCAGCCCGAGGGCAGCGACCGGCACAGATACGCAGTATTTT. Filled out from reference TRBV11-2 and TRBJ2-3, the complete variable domain reads EAGVAQSPRYKIIEKRQSVAFWCNPISGHATLYWYQQILGQGPKLLIQFQNNGVVDDSQLPKDRFSAERLKGVDSTLKIQPAKLEDSAVYLCASSPRAATGTDTQYFGPGTRLTVL.

The V call is TRBV28, the J call TRBJ1-2; the D gene is possibly TRBD1 (5 bases). Germline lookup yields CDR1 MDHEN and CDR2 SYDVKM. Between the trimmed V and J ends, which lost 3 bases and 5 bases, there was a span of 16 bases. This CDR3 has 15 amino acids. CDR3 sequence: CASSLAGDGSYGYTF. In nucleotides, the CDR3 is TGTGCCAGCAGTTTGGCGGGGGATGGGTCATATGGCTACACCTTC.

The chain has TRBV6-4 and TRBJ2-1; D is perhaps TRBD1 or TRBD2 (6 bases each). Trimming shortened V by 3 bases and J by 8 bases, and 11 bases separated the two germline ends. Per the germline V gene, CDR1 is MRHNA and CDR2 is SNTAGT. This CDR3 is 13 amino acids long. The CDR3 DNA reads TGTGCCAGCAGTGAAGGGGGGCACGATGAGCAGTTCTTC. This encodes CASSEGGHDEQFF.

The rearrangement links TRBV28 to TRBJ2-2, with D perhaps TRBD1 (5 bases). CDR3 length: 14 residues. V was pared by 4 bases and J by 6 bases, with 12 bases between. CDR1 is MDHEN and CDR2 is SYDVKM in the germline V gene. CDR3: CASSWTRLSGELFF. CDR3 bases: TGTGCCAGCAGTTGGACAAGGCTTTCCGGGGAGCTGTTTTTT.

This clone appeared a single time. V usage is TRBV5-8 and J usage is TRBJ2-5, with D maybe TRBD2 (6 bases). The CDR3 runs to 14 residues. With 1 base removed from V and 5 bases from J, the gap between germline ends came to 12 bases. CDR1 SGHTS and CDR2 YDEGEE come from the germline V gene. The CDR3 here is CASSLSIGRETQYF. CDR3 coding DNA: TGTGCCAGCAGCTTGTCCATAGGGAGGGAGACCCAGTACTTC.

This rearrangement joins TRBV28 to TRBJ2-7, with D possibly being TRBD2 (6 bases). The CDR3 has 15 amino acids. Germline CDR1 is MDHEN and CDR2 is SYDVKM. V shed 6 bases and J shed 0 bases, with 15 bases lying between them. Here the CDR3 DNA reads TGTGCCAGCAGCCCGCCGGGACTTCACTCCTACGAGCAGTACTTC. Translated, it gives CASSPPGLHSYEQYF.

The rearrangement joins TRBV6-6 to TRBJ1-4, with TRBD1 as a possible D gene (5 bases). V was pared by 2 bases and J by 8 bases, with 15 bases between. This CDR3 spans 15 amino acids. Germline lookup yields CDR1 MNHNY and CDR2 SVGAGI (reference sequence). Written as DNA, the CDR3 is TGTGCCAGCAGTTACCTAGGGGAGGTCGGGGAAAAACTGTTTTTT. The encoded protein is CASSYLGEVGEKLFF.

The V call is TRBV11-2, the J call TRBJ2-2; D call uncertain. The CDR3 consists of 13 residues. Deletions cut 1 base from V and 6 bases from J, with 6 bases between. Germline V gene data show CDR1 as SGHAT and CDR2 as FQNNGV. This CDR3 reads CASSLAGPGELFF. Here the CDR3 DNA reads TGTGCCAGCAGCTTAGCTGGGCCCGGGGAGCTGTTTTTT.

This sequence joins TRBV15 and TRBJ2-6; 9 positions match TRBD1. The V gene's germline CDR1 is LNHNV and CDR2 YYDKDF (reference sequence). CDR3 length: 17 amino acids. The V and J ends lost 1 base and 3 bases, in that order; junction bases with no gene match: 4. This CDR3 is CATSRVRQGDGANVLTF. The CDR3 coding sequence is TGTGCCACCAGCAGAGTGAGACAGGGGGATGGGGCCAACGTCCTGACTTTC.

The genes are TRBV28 and TRBJ1-3; D uncertain. The germline V gene has CDR1 MDHEN and CDR2 SYDVKM. The V gene lost 2 bases and the J gene lost 0 bases, with 5 bases spanning the gap. CDR3 size: 14 residues. The CDR3 bases are TGTGCCAGCAGTTTAGTAGACTCTGGAAACACCATATATTTT. Residues: CASSLVDSGNTIYF.

CDR3 nucleotides: TGCGCCAGCAGCCAAACAGGATCCTACGAGCAGTACTTC. Translated: CASSQTGSYEQYF. The rearrangement joins TRBV4-1 to TRBJ2-7; TRBD1 might be the D (5 bases). Trimming stripped 2 bases from V and 1 base from J, with 6 bases between. The CDR3 is 13 amino acids. Germline CDR1 is MGHRA and CDR2 is YSYEKL.

The chain uses TRBV6-1 and TRBJ1-1; maybe TRBD1 (6 bases). Trimming took off 3 bases at V and 1 base at J, with 12 bases between the two ends. Germline V CDR1 and CDR2: MNHNS, SASEGT. The CDR3 covers 15 residues. For the CDR3, the DNA is TGTGCCAGCAGTGATTTGACGGGGGCGAACACTGAAGCTTTCTTT. This gives the protein CASSDLTGANTEAFF.

The chain is built from TRBV2 and TRBJ1-2; 7 bases map to TRBD1. This CDR3 contains 16 residues. Germline V lookup: CDR1 SNHLY, CDR2 FYNNEI. The V and J ends lost 5 bases and 0 bases, in that order; junction bases with no gene match: 9. The CDR3 region is CASSPRQGPPNYGYTF. CDR3 DNA sequence: TGTGCCAGCAGTCCGAGACAGGGCCCTCCTAACTATGGCTACACCTTC.

This chain uses TRBV13 with TRBJ1-1, with no clear D. This CDR3 contains 13 residues. V dropped 1 base and J dropped 2 bases, with 5 bases sitting between them. Germline V gives CDR1 PRHDT, CDR2 FYEKMQ (reference sequence). The CDR3 region is CASSLESNTEAFF. For the CDR3, the DNA is TGTGCCAGCAGCTTAGAAAGCAACACTGAAGCTTTCTTT.

The chain is built from TRBV28 and TRBJ1-6, with 7 bases lining up with TRBD1. Germline V gives CDR1 MDHEN, CDR2 SYDVKM. The CDR3 length is 15 residues. The J segment lost 5 bases and the V segment lost 6 bases, leaving 7 bases of the junction unmatched. The CDR3 DNA reads TGTGCCAGCAGGTGGGGGACAGAAGATAATTCACCCCTCCACTTT. It encodes CASRWGTEDNSPLHF.

The chain combines TRBV6-6 with TRBJ1-2, with TRBD1 matching 9 bases. Germline CDR1 MNHNY, CDR2 SVGAGI (reference sequence). V was clipped by 6 bases and J by 4 bases; unmatched bases: 12. The CDR3 loop spans 16 amino acids. The CDR3 loop is CASSSSNRGLGYGYTF. The DNA of the CDR3 is TGTGCCAGCAGCTCGTCGAACAGGGGGCTAGGCTATGGCTACACCTTC.

This sequence joins TRBV4-2 and TRBJ1-2; no firm D call. The CDR3 extends over 12 amino acids. V lost 1 base and J lost 3, with 3 bases in between. Per the germline V gene, CDR1 is LGHNA and CDR2 is YNFKEQ. The CDR3 DNA follows: TGTGCCAGCAGCCAAGGGGACTATGGCTACACCTTC. It is translated as CASSQGDYGYTF.

The rearrangement joins TRBV30 to TRBJ2-7; D gene ambiguous. The CDR3 extends over 13 amino acids. Germline CDR1 is GTSNPN and CDR2 is SVGIG (reference sequence). The V end lost 0 bases, the J end lost 2 bases, and 8 bases lay between the germline ends. CDR3 nucleotides: TGTGCCTGGAGTGTAGACTTCACCTACGAGCAGTACTTC. Translation gives CAWSVDFTYEQYF.

The chain has TRBV9 and TRBJ2-1; TRBD1 matches at 10 bases. The germline CDR1 and CDR2 sequences are SGDLS and YYNGEE. V gave up 3 bases and J gave up 7 bases; unmatched junction bases: 7. The CDR3 contains 15 residues. The chain's CDR3 is CASSAGQGVGNEQFF. Here the CDR3 DNA reads TGTGCCAGCAGCGCCGGACAGGGGGTAGGTAATGAGCAGTTCTTC.

The rearrangement joins TRBV30 to TRBJ1-4; D is unresolved. Germline lookup yields CDR1 GTSNPN and CDR2 SVGIG (reference sequence). CDR3 length: 15 amino acids. Trimming removed 0 bases at V and 6 bases at J, with 14 bases between. The CDR3 DNA reads as TGTGCCTGGAGTGTACTGTCGTTTCCGGATGAAAAACTGTTTTTT. It codes for CAWSVLSFPDEKLFF.

The chain has TRBV12-5 and TRBJ2-3, with D uncertain. Trimming took 3 bases from V and 4 from J, leaving 5 bases between them. The CDR3 sequence is 12 residues long. CDR1 and CDR2 from the germline V gene are LGHNT and FRNRAP. CDR3 loop: CASGFSPDTQYF. DNA of the CDR3: TGTGCTAGTGGTTTTAGCCCAGATACGCAGTATTTT. The variable domain in full, with the rest retrieved from reference TRBV12-5 and TRBJ2-3, is DARVTQTPRHKVTEMGQEVTMRCQPILGHNTVFWYRQTMMQGLELLAYFRNRAPLDDSGMPKDRFSAEMPDATLATLKIQPSEPRDSAVYFCASGFSPDTQYFGPGTRLTVL.

The CDR3 DNA sequence: TGTGCCACCAGGGACAGGGTGGGACAGCCCCAGCATTTT. It encodes CATRDRVGQPQHF. The V gene is TRBV10-3, the J gene TRBJ1-5, with 9 nucleotides matching TRBD1. Per germline, CDR1 ENHRY and CDR2 SYGVKD. The CDR3 is 13 residues long. V dropped 10 bases and J dropped 7; count of bases not matched to a gene: 8.